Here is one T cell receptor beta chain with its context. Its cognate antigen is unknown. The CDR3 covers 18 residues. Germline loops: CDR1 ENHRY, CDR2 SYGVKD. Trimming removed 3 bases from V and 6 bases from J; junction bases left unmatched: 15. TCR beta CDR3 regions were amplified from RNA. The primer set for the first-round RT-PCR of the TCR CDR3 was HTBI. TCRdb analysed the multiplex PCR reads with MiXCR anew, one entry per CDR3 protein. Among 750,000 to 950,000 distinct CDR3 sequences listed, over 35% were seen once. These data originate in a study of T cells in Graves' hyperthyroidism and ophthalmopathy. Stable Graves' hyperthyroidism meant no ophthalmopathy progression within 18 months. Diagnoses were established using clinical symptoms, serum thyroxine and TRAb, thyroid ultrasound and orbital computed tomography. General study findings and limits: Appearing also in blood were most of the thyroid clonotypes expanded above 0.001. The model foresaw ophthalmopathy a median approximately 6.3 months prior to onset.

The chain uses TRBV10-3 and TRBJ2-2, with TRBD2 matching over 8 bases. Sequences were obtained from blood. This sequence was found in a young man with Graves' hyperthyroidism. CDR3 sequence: CAISDPPGLGSPAGELFF. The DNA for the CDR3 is TGTGCCATCAGTGACCCGCCGGGACTAGGATCCCCCGCCGGGGAGCTGTTTTTT.